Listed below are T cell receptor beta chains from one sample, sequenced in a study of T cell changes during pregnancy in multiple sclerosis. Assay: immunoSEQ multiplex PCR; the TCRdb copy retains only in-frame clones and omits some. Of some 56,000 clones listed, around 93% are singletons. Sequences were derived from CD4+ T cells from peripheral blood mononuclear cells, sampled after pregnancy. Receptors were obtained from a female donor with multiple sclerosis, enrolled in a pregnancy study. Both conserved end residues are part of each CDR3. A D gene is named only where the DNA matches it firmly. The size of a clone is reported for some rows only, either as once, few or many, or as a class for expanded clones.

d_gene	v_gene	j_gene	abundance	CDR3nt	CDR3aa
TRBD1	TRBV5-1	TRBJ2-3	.	TGCGCCAGCAGCCCGTGGGACAGGGAAGCAGATACGCAGTATTTT	CASSPWDREADTQYF
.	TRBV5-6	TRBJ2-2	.	TGTGCCACCACTCTATATGGGGGGGCCTTTGGGGAGCTGTTTTTT	CATTLYGGAFGELFF
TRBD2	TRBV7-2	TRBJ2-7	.	TGTGCCAGCAGCTATGGGGGAGGACTAGCGGTCCGGGAGCAGTACTTC	CASSYGGGLAVREQYF
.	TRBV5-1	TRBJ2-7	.	TGCGCCAGCAGCTTGGGAGACACTAGATACGAGCAGTACTTC	CASSLGDTRYEQYF
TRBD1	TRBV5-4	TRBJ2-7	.	TGTGCCAGCAGCTGGGGACAGGAATCCTACGAGCAGTACTTC	CASSWGQESYEQYF
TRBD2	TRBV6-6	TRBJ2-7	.	TGTGCCAGCAGTTACCCGCCGGGACTAGTGCACGAGCAGTACTTC	CASSYPPGLVHEQYF
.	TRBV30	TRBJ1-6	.	TGTGCCTGGAGTTCCGGTGGGGCTTCACCCCTCCACTTT	CAWSSGGASPLHF
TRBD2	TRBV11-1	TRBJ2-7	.	TGTGCCAGCAGCCACACCCGGGGGGGCTCCTACGAGCAGTACTTC	CASSHTRGGSYEQYF
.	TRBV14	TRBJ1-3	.	TGTGCCAGCAGCCAGGGGCCTGGAAACACCATATATTTT	CASSQGPGNTIYF
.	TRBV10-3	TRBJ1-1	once	TGTGCCATCAGTGGCCAGGGGAACACTGAAGCTTTCTTT	CAISGQGNTEAFF
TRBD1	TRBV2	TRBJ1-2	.	TGTGCCAGCAGGGTGGCAGGGGGCTATGGCTACACCTTC	CASRVAGGYGYTF
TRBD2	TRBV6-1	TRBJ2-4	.	TGTGCCAGCAGTGAGGGGGGGGCCAAAAACATTCAGTACTTC	CASSEGGAKNIQYF
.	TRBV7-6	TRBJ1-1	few	TGTGCCAGCAGCTCACCCGGACAGATGAACACTGAAGCTTTCTTT	CASSSPGQMNTEAFF
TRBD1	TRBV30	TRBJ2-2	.	TGTGCCTGGAGGTCAAGGGGACAGATTACCGGGGAGCTGTTTTTT	CAWRSRGQITGELFF
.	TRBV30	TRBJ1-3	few	TGTGCCTGGAACAGACCTGGAAACACCATATATTTT	CAWNRPGNTIYF
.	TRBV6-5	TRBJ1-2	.	TGTGCCAGCAGTTCGGCCCTGGGCAGGACTAACTATGGCTACACCTTC	CASSSALGRTNYGYTF